These T cell receptor beta chains were read from a single sample in a study of quantifying T cell responses using KT2 cells. TCRdb re-derived calls from the UMI-ligation and nested PCR reads in MiXCR, one entry per CDR3 protein. This sample has some 33,000 distinct CDR3 sequences, with approximately 10% found just once. The sample taken for sequencing was PBMCs spiked with cells of the T cell clone KT2. The receptors were sampled from a human donor. The CDR3 runs from the conserved cysteine through the conserved F or W.

cdr3_length j_call v_call cdr3_aa
20 TRBJ1-6 TRBV12-3/TRBV12-4 CASSTYGPAPLSSYNSPLHF
17 TRBJ1-4 TRBV6-2/TRBV6-3 CASSYSLPDGLLEKLFF
14 TRBJ1-1 TRBV9 CASNSDGMNTEAFF
12 TRBJ2-3 TRBV7-6 CASSLARDTQYF
17 TRBJ2-5 TRBV5-8 CASSPTGTSPTQETQYF
16 TRBJ2-3 TRBV5-7 CASSLVIYRCTDTQYF
13 TRBJ1-1 TRBV6-2/TRBV6-3 CASRGVMNTEAFF
14 TRBJ2-5 TRBV11-2 CASSLDRGQVDQYF
15 TRBJ2-2 TRBV20-1 CSARGLAGGTGELFF
15 TRBJ1-5 TRBV2 CAVSLPQGINQPQHF
16 TRBJ2-6 TRBV28 CASSQDRGAGANVLTF
16 TRBJ2-1 TRBV20-1 CSAIRTSGSRYNEQFF
17 TRBJ2-7 TRBV5-1 CASSSWTGALNSYEQYF